This TCR beta chain was recovered during a study of blood T cell repertoires in COVID-19. Background on the study: Spain, Italy and the United States supplied samples that represented acute and convalescent COVID-19. T cells, B-cell-depleted T cells, or PBMCs supplied cDNA or gDNA.

Methods used by the authors: Amplified reference gene primers provided the basis for estimating nucleated cell counts. The method was immunoSEQ multiplex PCR; TCRdb's version includes in-frame clones alone and lacks a portion of them. V and J calls and clone size come straight from that table; D and trimming were deduced from the DNA. This table holds around 370,000 clones, around 87% found once. In regard to this clone: The CDR3 does not close with the conserved phenylalanine or tryptophan, likely indicating a read error. Because the CDR3's place on the DNA is in doubt, the DNA is left out and the CDR3 is given as listed by TCRdb.

This receptor was obtained from a young man with active or convalescent COVID-19. Sample: peripheral blood.

This CDR3 is CASSLSDSLLL. This chain links TRBV7-9 with TRBJ1-1; the DNA was not compared with TRBD1, the D call given in the table. In germline, CDR1 is SEHNR, CDR2 FQNEAQ (reference sequence). Termini included, the CDR3 measures 11 amino acids.